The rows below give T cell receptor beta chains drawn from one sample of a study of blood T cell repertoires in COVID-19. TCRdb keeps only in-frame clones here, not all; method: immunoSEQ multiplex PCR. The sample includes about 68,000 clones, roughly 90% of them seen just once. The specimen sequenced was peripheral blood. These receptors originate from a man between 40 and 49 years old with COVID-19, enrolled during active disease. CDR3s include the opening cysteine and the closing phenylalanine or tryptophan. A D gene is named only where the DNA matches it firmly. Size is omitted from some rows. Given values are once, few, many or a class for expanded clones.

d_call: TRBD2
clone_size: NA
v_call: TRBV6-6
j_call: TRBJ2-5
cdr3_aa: CASSPGGEGTQYF
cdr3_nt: TGTGCCAGCAGCCCGGGGGGGGAGGGGACCCAGTACTTC

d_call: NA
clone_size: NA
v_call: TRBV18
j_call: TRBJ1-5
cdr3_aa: CASSPGGRQPQHF
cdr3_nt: TGTGCCAGCTCACCAGGGGGGAGACAGCCCCAGCATTTT

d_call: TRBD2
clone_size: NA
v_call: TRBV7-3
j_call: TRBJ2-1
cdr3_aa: CASSLDPGGTYNEQFF
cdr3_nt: TGTGCCAGCAGCCTAGACCCGGGGGGGACCTACAATGAGCAGTTCTTC

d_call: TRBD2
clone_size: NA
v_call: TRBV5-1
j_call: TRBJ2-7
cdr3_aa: CASSYGLAYEQYF
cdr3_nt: TGCGCCAGCAGCTATGGACTAGCGTACGAGCAGTACTTC

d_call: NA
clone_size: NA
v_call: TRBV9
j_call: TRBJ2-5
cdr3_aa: CASSVAGGETQYF
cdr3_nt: TGTGCCAGCAGCGTAGCTGGGGGGGAGACCCAGTACTTC

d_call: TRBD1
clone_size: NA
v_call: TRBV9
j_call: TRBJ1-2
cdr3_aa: CASSVGTGQVYGYTF
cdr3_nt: TGTGCCAGCAGCGTAGGTACGGGACAGGTTTATGGCTACACCTTC

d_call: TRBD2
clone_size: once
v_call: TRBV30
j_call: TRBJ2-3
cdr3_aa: CAWSSLSGGSDTQYF
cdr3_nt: TGTGCCTGGAGTTCTCTTAGCGGGGGGTCAGATACGCAGTATTTT

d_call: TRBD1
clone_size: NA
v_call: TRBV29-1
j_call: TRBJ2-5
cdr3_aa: CSVQTPGGWETQYF
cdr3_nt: TGCAGCGTCCAGACACCAGGGGGATGGGAGACCCAGTACTTC

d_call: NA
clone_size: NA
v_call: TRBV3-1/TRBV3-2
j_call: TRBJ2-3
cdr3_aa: CASSQPGLRTDTQYF
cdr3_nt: TGTGCCAGCAGCCAACCGGGACTTCGCACAGATACGCAGTATTTT

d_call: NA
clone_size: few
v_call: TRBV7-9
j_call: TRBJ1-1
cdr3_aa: CASSLAAGQLNTEAFF
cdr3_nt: TGTGCCAGCAGCTTAGCTGCCGGACAGCTGAACACTGAAGCTTTCTTT

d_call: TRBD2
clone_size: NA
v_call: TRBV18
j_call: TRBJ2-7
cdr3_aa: CASSPLKVAGRYEQYF
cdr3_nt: TGTGCCAGCTCACCACTCAAAGTAGCGGGGCGCTACGAGCAGTACTTC

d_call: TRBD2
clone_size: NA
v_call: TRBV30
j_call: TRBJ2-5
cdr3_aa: CASERGGETQYF
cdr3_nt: TGTGCCTCTGAGCGGGGGGGGGAGACCCAGTACTTC

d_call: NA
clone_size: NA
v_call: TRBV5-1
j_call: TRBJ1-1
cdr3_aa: CASSQQGPNTEAFF
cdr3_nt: TGCGCCAGCAGTCAACAGGGCCCGAACACTGAAGCTTTCTTT

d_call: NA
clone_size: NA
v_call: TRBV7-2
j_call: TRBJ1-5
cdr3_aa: CASTLMAGGSNQPQHF
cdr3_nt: TGTGCCAGCACCCTAATGGCTGGGGGGAGCAATCAGCCCCAGCATTTT

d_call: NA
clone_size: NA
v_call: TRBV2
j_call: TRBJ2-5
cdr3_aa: CASQGQLYQETQYF
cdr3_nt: TGTGCCTCGCAGGGACAATTGTACCAAGAGACCCAGTACTTC

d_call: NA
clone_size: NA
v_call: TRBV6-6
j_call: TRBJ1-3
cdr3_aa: CASSSTGGNTIYF
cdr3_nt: TGTGCCAGCAGTTCAACAGGGGGAAACACCATATATTTT

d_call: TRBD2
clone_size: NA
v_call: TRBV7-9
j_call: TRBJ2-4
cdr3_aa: CASSLRRGVAKNIQYF
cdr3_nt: TGTGCCAGCAGCTTGAGGCGGGGGGTAGCCAAAAACATTCAGTACTTC

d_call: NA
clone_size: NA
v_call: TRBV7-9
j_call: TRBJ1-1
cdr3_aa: CASSYRDGDTEAFF
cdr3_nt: TGTGCCAGCAGCTACAGGGACGGAGACACTGAAGCTTTCTTT

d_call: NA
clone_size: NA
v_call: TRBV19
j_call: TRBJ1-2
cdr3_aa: CASSPTVFGTQVGYTF
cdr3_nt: TGTGCCAGTAGTCCAACGGTGTTCGGGACACAAGTCGGGTACACCTTC

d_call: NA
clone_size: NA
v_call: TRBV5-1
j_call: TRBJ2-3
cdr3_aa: CASRRGGLRSTAQDTQYF
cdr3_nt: TGCGCCAGCAGGCGGGGTGGGCTCCGTTCCACCGCACAGGATACGCAGTATTTT

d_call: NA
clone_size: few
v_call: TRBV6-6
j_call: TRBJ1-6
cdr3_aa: CASSYISSYNSPLHF
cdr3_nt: TGTGCCAGCAGTTACATTAGCTCCTATAATTCACCCCTCCACTTT

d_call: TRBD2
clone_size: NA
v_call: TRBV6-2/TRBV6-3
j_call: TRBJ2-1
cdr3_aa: CASSYGAGGSGNEQFF
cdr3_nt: TGTGCCAGCAGTTACGGAGCGGGGGGGTCCGGCAATGAGCAGTTCTTC

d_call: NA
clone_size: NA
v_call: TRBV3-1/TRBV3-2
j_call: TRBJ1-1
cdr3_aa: CASSFRGGETEAFF
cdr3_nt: TGTGCCAGCAGCTTCCGCGGGGGGGAGACTGAAGCTTTCTTT

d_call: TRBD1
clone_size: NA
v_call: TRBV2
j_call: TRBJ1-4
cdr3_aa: CASAGDRGLLGEKLFF
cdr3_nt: TGTGCCAGCGCCGGGGACAGGGGGCTACTAGGTGAAAAACTGTTTTTT

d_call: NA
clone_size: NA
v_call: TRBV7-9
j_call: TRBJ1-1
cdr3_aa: CASSLGGRVNTEAFF
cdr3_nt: TGTGCCAGCAGCTTAGGGGGCAGGGTGAACACTGAAGCTTTCTTT

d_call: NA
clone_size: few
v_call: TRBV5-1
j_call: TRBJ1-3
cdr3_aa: CASSLAGTGNTIYF
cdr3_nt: TGCGCCAGCAGCTTGGCCGGGACTGGAAACACCATATATTTT

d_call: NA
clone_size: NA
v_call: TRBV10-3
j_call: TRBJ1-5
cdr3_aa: CAISEGNNDQPQHF
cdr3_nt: TGTGCCATCAGTGAGGGCAACAACGATCAGCCCCAGCATTTT

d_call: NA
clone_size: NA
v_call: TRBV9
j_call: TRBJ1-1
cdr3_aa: CASSVARDTEAFF
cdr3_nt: TGTGCCAGCAGCGTTGCTCGGGACACTGAAGCTTTCTTT

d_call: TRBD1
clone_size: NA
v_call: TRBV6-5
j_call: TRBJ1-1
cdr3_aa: CASSSYPGTGATEAFF
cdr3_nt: TGTGCCAGCAGTTCGTATCCCGGGACAGGGGCCACTGAAGCTTTCTTT

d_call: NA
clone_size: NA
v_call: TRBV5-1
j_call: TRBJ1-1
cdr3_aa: CASSLDYRGGNTEAFF
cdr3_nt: TGCGCCAGCAGCTTGGATTATCGGGGGGGAAACACTGAAGCTTTCTTT

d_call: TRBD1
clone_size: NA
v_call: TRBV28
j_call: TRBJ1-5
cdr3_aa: CAPLGDRSRKLPQHF
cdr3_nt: TGTGCCCCACTAGGGGACAGGTCCAGGAAGCTGCCCCAGCATTTT

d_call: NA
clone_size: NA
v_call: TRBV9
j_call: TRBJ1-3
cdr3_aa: CASSGRISSGNTIYF
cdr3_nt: TGTGCCAGCAGCGGCAGGATCTCCTCTGGAAACACCATATATTTT

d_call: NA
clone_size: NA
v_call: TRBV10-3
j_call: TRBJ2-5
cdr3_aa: CAISESEVLGETQYF
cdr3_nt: TGTGCCATCAGTGAGTCAGAAGTGCTAGGAGAGACCCAGTACTTC

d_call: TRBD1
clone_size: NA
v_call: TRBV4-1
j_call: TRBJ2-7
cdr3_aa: CASSRGTGGSLTYEQYF
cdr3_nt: TGCGCCAGCAGCCGAGGGACAGGGGGTTCCCTAACCTACGAGCAGTACTTC

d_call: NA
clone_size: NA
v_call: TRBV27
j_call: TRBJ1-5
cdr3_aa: CASRGEANNQPQHF
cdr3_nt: TGTGCCAGCAGAGGGGAGGCAAACAATCAGCCCCAGCATTTT

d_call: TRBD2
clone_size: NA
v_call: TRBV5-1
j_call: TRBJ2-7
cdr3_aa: CASSVGLAGEQYF
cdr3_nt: TGCGCCAGCAGCGTGGGACTAGCGGGTGAGCAGTACTTC

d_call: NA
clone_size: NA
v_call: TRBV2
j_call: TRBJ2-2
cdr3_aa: CASDIANTGELFF
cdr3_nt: TGTGCCAGCGACATCGCGAACACCGGGGAGCTGTTTTTT

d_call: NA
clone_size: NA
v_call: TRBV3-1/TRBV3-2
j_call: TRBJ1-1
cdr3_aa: CASSPGVMNTEAFF
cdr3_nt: TGTGCCAGCAGCCCAGGGGTAATGAACACTGAAGCTTTCTTT

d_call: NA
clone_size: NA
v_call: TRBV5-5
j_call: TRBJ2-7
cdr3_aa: CASSLGGYEQYF
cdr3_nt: TGTGCCAGCAGCTTGGGAGGATACGAGCAGTACTTC

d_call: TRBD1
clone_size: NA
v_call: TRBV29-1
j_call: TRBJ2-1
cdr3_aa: CSVAPGQGGSNEQFF
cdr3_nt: TGCAGCGTTGCACCGGGACAGGGGGGTTCCAATGAGCAGTTCTTC

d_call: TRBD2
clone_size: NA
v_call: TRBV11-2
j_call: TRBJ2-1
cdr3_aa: CASSLRASGGLRHEQFF
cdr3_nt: TGTGCCAGCAGCTTACGGGCTAGCGGGGGCCTTAGGCATGAGCAGTTCTTC

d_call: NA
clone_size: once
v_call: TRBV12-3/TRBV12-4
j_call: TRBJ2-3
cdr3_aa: CASSYDAGPKYF
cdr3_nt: TGTGCCAGCAGTTACGATGCGGGTCCCAAGTATTTT

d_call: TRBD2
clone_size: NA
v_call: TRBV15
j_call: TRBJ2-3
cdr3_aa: CATSRGLARESTDTQYF
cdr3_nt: TGTGCCACCAGCAGGGGACTAGCCCGCGAAAGCACAGATACGCAGTATTTT

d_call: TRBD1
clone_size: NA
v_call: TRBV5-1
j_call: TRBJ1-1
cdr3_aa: CASSETGDPTEAFF
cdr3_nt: TGCGCCAGCAGCGAAACAGGGGACCCCACTGAAGCTTTCTTT

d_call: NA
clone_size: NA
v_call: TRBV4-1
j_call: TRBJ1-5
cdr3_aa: CASSQDAGPRVNQPQHF
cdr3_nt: TGCGCCAGCAGCCAAGATGCGGGGCCGAGGGTAAATCAGCCCCAGCATTTT

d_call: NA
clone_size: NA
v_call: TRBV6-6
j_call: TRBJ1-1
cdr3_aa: CASSKMNTEAFF
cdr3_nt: TGTGCCAGCAGCAAAATGAACACTGAAGCTTTCTTT

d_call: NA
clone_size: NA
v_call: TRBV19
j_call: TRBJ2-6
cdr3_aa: CASSGEPGANVLTF
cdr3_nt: TGTGCCAGTAGTGGTGAGCCTGGGGCCAACGTCCTGACTTTC